This TCR beta chain was observed in a study of blood T cells in healthy people across ages. Study in general: The capture of about one barcoded beta molecule per two T cells was achieved by template switching.

A second PCR, run for about 7 to 11 cycles, used a sample-barcoded 5' primer plus a J-beta primer mix. Every sample returned 2.5 million or more CDR3-containing paired-end reads. TCRdb redid the calling of the 5' RACE reads with MiXCR, one entry per CDR3 protein. The table shows around 650,000 distinct CDR3 sequences, with less than 45% occurring only once. Isolation yielded PBMCs, at least 6.5 million per sample, in every case. This clonotype was seen a handful of times. Germline values: CDR1 MDHEN, CDR2 SYDVKM. The CDR3 has 13 residues. Trimming cost V 10 bases and J 1 base; bases outside gene matches: 1.

The chain combines TRBV28 with TRBJ2-5, with 12 bases identical to TRBD2. Sequenced: blood. The clonotype comes from a man older than 75 in good health. CDR3 sequence (DNA): TGTGCCACTAGCGGGAGGGCCCAAGAGACCCAGTACTTC. This encodes CATSGRAQETQYF.